One sample yielded the 14 T cell receptor beta chains listed below, sequenced in a study of STAT3 mutations in large granular lymphocyte leukemia. Findings and caveats of the study: At least one immunodominant TCR beta clonotype appeared in every T-cell large granular lymphocyte leukemia patient.

The method was immunoSEQ multiplex PCR; TCRdb's version includes in-frame clones alone and lacks a portion of them. The data hold under 20,000 clones, with 80% to 95% observed a single time. Antigens of these TCRs are unknown. Sequenced sample: peripheral blood mononuclear cells. These receptor sequences come from a woman in her 50s with T-cell large granular lymphocyte leukemia. Some clones in this sample may be carry-over from other donors' samples.

V and J are TRBV10-3 and TRBJ2-7, with 7 bases aligning to TRBD2. CDR1 and CDR2 from the germline V gene are ENHRY and SYGVKD. After removal of 0 bases from V and 0 bases from J, the junction contained 5 bases not matched to a gene. This CDR3 is 16 amino acids long. CDR3 in amino acids: CAISESWRESSYEQYF. CDR3 coding DNA: TGTGCCATCAGTGAGTCGTGGCGGGAGAGCTCCTACGAGCAGTACTTC.

The rearrangement joins TRBV18 to TRBJ2-2, with TRBD1 identical over 7 bases. The germline CDR1 and CDR2 sequences are KGHSH and LQKENI. This CDR3 has 16 residues. V lost 4 bases to trimming and J lost 3 bases; unmatched junction nucleotides: 8. The CDR3 spells CASSLSGTAHTGELFF. The DNA for the CDR3 is TGTGCCAGCTCACTTTCCGGGACAGCTCACACCGGGGAGCTGTTTTTT.

The chain recombines TRBV5-6 with TRBJ2-7, with 10 bases fitting TRBD1. Unmatched junction bases numbered 7, after V lost 5 bases and J lost 5 bases. The germline gives CDR1 SGHDT, CDR2 YYEEEE. The CDR3 extends over 14 amino acids. The CDR3 is CASRTTTGGNEQYF. The CDR3 DNA sequence: TGTGCCAGCAGAACGACGACAGGGGGCAACGAGCAGTACTTC.

The chain combines TRBV2 with TRBJ1-2; D is uncertain. Germline V gives CDR1 SNHLY, CDR2 FYNNEI. The V and J ends lost 2 bases and 8 bases respectively, with 15 bases between them. The CDR3 loop spans 14 amino acids. This CDR3 is CASSEQAGFWGYTF. The CDR3 bases are TGTGCCAGCAGTGAACAGGCAGGCTTCTGGGGCTACACCTTC.

The rearrangement uses TRBV20-1 and TRBJ2-5, with 8 nucleotides matching TRBD1. Germline trimming cut 6 bases from V and 13 bases from J; bases unmatched to any gene: 7. Germline-derived CDR1 and CDR2 are DFQATT and SNEGSKA (reference sequence). This CDR3 region has 10 residues. CDR3 bases: TGCAGTGCGGGGGGACAGGTCGTGTACTTC. This codes for CSAGGQVVYF.

DNA for the CDR3: TGCGCCAGCAGCTTGGTGAACACCGGGGAGCTGTTTTTT. It specifies CASSLVNTGELFF. V usage is TRBV5-1 and J usage is TRBJ2-2; D ambiguous. The CDR3 contains 13 residues. V lost 0 bases and J 1 base, leaving 1 base between the germline ends. Germline V gives CDR1 SGHRS, CDR2 YFSETQ.

The V and J genes are TRBV2 and TRBJ2-1; TRBD1 is a possible D gene (6 bases). The CDR3 runs to 15 residues. The V end was cut by 3 bases, the J end by 0 bases, with 9 bases between. Germline CDR1 is SNHLY and CDR2 is FYNNEI. The CDR3 nucleotides are TGTGCCAGCAGTGAGGACAGAGCCTCCTACAATGAGCAGTTCTTC. It is translated as CASSEDRASYNEQFF.

The rearrangement joins TRBV30 to TRBJ1-6, with D possibly matching TRBD1 (5 bases). This CDR3 has 14 amino acids. The germline V gene encodes CDR1 GTSNPN and CDR2 SVGIG (reference sequence). Trimming took off 3 bases at V and 4 bases at J, with 10 bases between the two ends. CDR3 sequence (DNA): TGTGCCTGGAGGGTGGGACCGTATAATTCACCCCTCCACTTT. The encoded protein is CAWRVGPYNSPLHF.

The CDR3 DNA reads TGCGCCAGCAGCTCGGGACCGCGGAACACTGAAGCTTTCTTT. Translating it yields CASSSGPRNTEAFF. The chain couples TRBV5-1 to TRBJ1-1, with D possibly being TRBD1 (5 bases). This CDR3 is built from 14 residues. From germline, CDR1 is SGHRS and CDR2 YFSETQ. The V gene lost 3 bases and the J gene lost 1 base, with 10 bases spanning the gap.

V and J are TRBV27 and TRBJ2-3, with D perhaps assigned TRBD1 or TRBD2 (5 bases each). CDR3 length equals 18 residues. From germline, CDR1 is MNHEY and CDR2 SMNVEV (reference sequence). Trimming removed 4 bases from V and 0 bases from J, with 20 bases in between. The CDR3 coding sequence is TGTGCCAGCAGTTCACCACACCCAGGGACCCACAGCACAGATACGCAGTATTTT. Residues: CASSSPHPGTHSTDTQYF.

This clone was observed a handful of times. The chain carries TRBV5-5 and TRBJ1-2; the D is unclear. The germline gives CDR1 SGHKS, CDR2 YYEKEE (reference sequence). The CDR3 runs to 13 residues. Trimming cost V 4 bases and J 4 bases, with 11 bases left between them. CDR3 DNA sequence: TGTGCCAGCAGCCAAGACGGATTCTATGGCTACACCTTC. Protein sequence: CASSQDGFYGYTF.

In DNA form, the CDR3 reads TGTGCCAGCAGCGACCGGGCCCAAGTGGATGAGCAGTTCTTC. As protein: CASSDRAQVDEQFF. This chain joins TRBV7-9 and TRBJ2-1; D call uncertain. CDR1 and CDR2 from the germline V gene are SEHNR and FQNEAQ (reference sequence). This CDR3 contains 14 residues. Trimming cost V 5 bases and J 8 bases, with 16 bases left between them.

The genes are TRBV7-9 and TRBJ1-5; D remains ambiguous. Germline loops: CDR1 SEHNR, CDR2 FQNEAQ (reference sequence). Trimming took off 4 bases at V and 6 bases at J, with 13 bases between the two ends. The CDR3 loop spans 14 amino acids. In DNA form, the CDR3 reads TGTGCCAGCAGCTCGGGGTCAGACCCTCAGCCCCAGCATTTT. This translates into CASSSGSDPQPQHF.

The chain is built from TRBV7-2 and TRBJ2-7; the match to TRBD1 covers 10 bases. V gave up 5 bases and J gave up 5 bases; unmatched junction bases: 9. Germline loops: CDR1 SGHTA, CDR2 FQGNSA. The CDR3 runs to 15 residues. The CDR3 DNA follows: TGTGCCAGCAGCCCATCCGGGACAGGGGCGCACGAGCAGTACTTC. It yields the protein CASSPSGTGAHEQYF.